Shown below are 27 T cell receptor beta chains from a single sample sequenced in a study of beta chain features in type 1 diabetes. General study points: Moderate but significant shortening of TCRB CDR3s was recorded in all four CD4+ subsets from Type 1 diabetes patients.

Investigators reverse transcribed all isolated RNA, so they sequenced expressed TCRB transcripts. Clones were sequenced by immunoSEQ multiplex PCR, and TCRdb holds only the in-frame ones, with some missing. This table has roughly 330,000 clones, roughly 13% appearing once. Their cognate antigens are unknown. Sequencing was done on a sample of naive CD4+ T cells from blood. The receptors stem from a young woman with type 1 diabetes.

V usage is TRBV20-1 and J usage is TRBJ2-5; D is unclear. The V end was cut by 6 bases, the J end by 1 base, with 6 bases between. This CDR3 has 11 residues. Germline values: CDR1 DFQATT, CDR2 SNEGSKA (reference sequence). The CDR3 DNA is TGCAGTGCCCTTATCCAAGAGACCCAGTACTTC. It codes for CSALIQETQYF.

There are a few counts of this clone. This sequence joins TRBV10-3 and TRBJ2-3, with 11 bases matching TRBD2. The CDR3 is 15 residues long. The J segment lost 5 bases and the V segment lost 8 bases, leaving 9 bases of the junction unmatched. Per germline, CDR1 ENHRY and CDR2 SYGVKD. CDR3 residues: CAIGILAGGGDTQYF. The CDR3 nucleotides are TGTGCCATCGGCATCCTAGCGGGAGGAGGAGATACGCAGTATTTT.

The V and J genes are TRBV9 and TRBJ2-5, with TRBD2 matching 8 bases. Losses at the gene ends were 0 bases for V and 4 bases for J; bases not matched to a gene: 2. The V gene's germline CDR1 is SGDLS and CDR2 YYNGEE. The CDR3 is made up of 14 amino acids. CDR3 loop: CASSVVGRAETQYF. CDR3 bases: TGTGCCAGCAGCGTAGTCGGGAGGGCAGAGACCCAGTACTTC. The whole variable domain, remainder taken from reference TRBV9 and TRBJ2-5, is DSGVTQTPKHLITATGQRVTLRCSPRSGDLSVYWYQQSLDQGLQFLIQYYNGEERAKGNILERFSAQQFPDLHSELNLSSLELGDSALYFCASSVVGRAETQYFGPGTRLLVL.

In this sample, this clone turned up a few times. V usage is TRBV5-1 and J usage is TRBJ2-5, with D perhaps TRBD1 (5 bases). This CDR3 is 14 amino acids long. The V gene lost 6 bases and the J gene lost 2 bases, with 14 bases spanning the gap. Germline lookup yields CDR1 SGHRS and CDR2 YFSETQ. CDR3 sequence (DNA): TGCGCCAGCAATCCCCCGACAGAACAAGAGACCCAGTACTTC. Translated: CASNPPTEQETQYF. The full variable domain, with the rest looked up from reference TRBV5-1 and TRBJ2-5, is KAGVTQTPRYLIKTRGQQVTLSCSPISGHRSVSWYQQTPGQGLQFLFEYFSETQRNKGNFPGRFSGRQFSNSRSEMNVSTLELGDSALYLCASNPPTEQETQYFGPGTRLLVL.

The V gene is TRBV25-1, the J gene TRBJ2-1, with 9 bases that match TRBD1. This CDR3 comprises 14 residues. Germline-derived CDR1 and CDR2 are MGHDK and SYGVNS. The J segment lost 13 bases and the V segment lost 4 bases, leaving 11 bases of the junction unmatched. The CDR3 DNA follows: TGTGCCAGCAGTGCCCCGGGAACAGGGGGCCGACAGTTCTTC. Amino acid sequence: CASSAPGTGGRQFF.

This sequence joins TRBV5-4 and TRBJ1-2, with 7 bases fitting TRBD1. The J segment lost 3 bases and the V segment lost 3 bases, leaving 11 bases of the junction unmatched. This CDR3 spans 16 amino acids. The germline V gene encodes CDR1 SGHNT and CDR2 YYREEE (reference sequence). The DNA for the CDR3 is TGTGCCAGCAGCTCGCCAGGACAGGCCATTCACTATGGCTACACCTTC. Translation: CASSSPGQAIHYGYTF.

This clone was observed a handful of times. The CDR3 spells CASSGSGSGHEQYF. The CDR3 DNA is TGTGCCAGCAGTGGTAGCGGGAGCGGCCACGAGCAGTACTTC. V gene TRBV6-1 combines with J gene TRBJ2-7; 9 bases fit TRBD2. V trimming: 4 bases; J trimming: 5 bases; junction bases outside the gene matches: 6. CDR3 size: 14 residues. CDR1 and CDR2 (germline): MNHNS, SASEGT.

J is TRBJ1-1 and V is TRBV28; TRBD1 matches 8 bases. The CDR3 extends over 13 amino acids. Trimming cost V 5 bases and J 5 bases; bases outside gene matches: 4. The V gene's germline CDR1 is MDHEN and CDR2 SYDVKM. The CDR3 sequence is CASSRQGKTEAFF. DNA of the CDR3: TGTGCCAGCAGTAGACAGGGGAAAACTGAAGCTTTCTTT.

This clone came up a few times. This chain joins TRBV23-1 and TRBJ2-7; TRBD2 aligns across 13 bases. TRBV23-1 is an open reading frame, and its role is uncertain. The CDR3 spans 19 residues. Trimming cost V 1 base and J 4 bases; bases outside gene matches: 13. This CDR3 is CASSQLGTVGLAGRYEQYV. Here the CDR3 DNA reads TGCGCCAGCAGTCAATTGGGGACTGTGGGACTAGCGGGGAGGTACGAGCAGTACGTC.

There are a few counts of this clone. The CDR3 nucleotides are TGTGCCAGCAGCTTGGGGGGGACAGGGACCTACGAGCAGTACGTC. Its translation: CASSLGGTGTYEQYV. The chain combines TRBV11-2 with TRBJ2-7; TRBD1 matches 9 bases. This CDR3 comprises 15 residues. V trimming: 3 bases; J trimming: 2 bases; junction bases outside the gene matches: 5. Germline V gene sequence: CDR1 SGHAT, CDR2 FQNNGV.

The sample holds a few counts of this clone. V gene TRBV7-2 combines with J gene TRBJ1-2, with 11 bases matching TRBD1. The germline V gene encodes CDR1 SGHTA and CDR2 FQGNSA. Unmatched junction bases numbered 6, after V lost 5 bases and J lost 4 bases. This CDR3 is 15 amino acids long. CDR3 residues: CASSLSGQGAYGYTF. CDR3 nucleotide sequence: TGTGCCAGCAGCCTCTCCGGACAGGGGGCCTATGGCTACACCTTC.

The V gene is TRBV5-1, the J gene TRBJ1-1, with unresolved D. V dropped 2 bases and J dropped 3 bases, with 8 bases sitting between them. Per germline, CDR1 SGHRS and CDR2 YFSETQ. This CDR3 is built from 13 residues. This chain's CDR3 is CASSLITDTEAFF. CDR3 DNA sequence: TGCGCCAGCAGCTTAATAACAGACACTGAAGCTTTCTTT.

The sample holds a few counts of this clone. The chain has TRBV15 and TRBJ2-1; TRBD1 is a possible D gene (6 bases). With 5 bases removed from V and 8 bases from J, the gap between germline ends came to 16 bases. Germline lookup yields CDR1 LNHNV and CDR2 YYDKDF (reference sequence). The CDR3 covers 14 residues. CDR3 in amino acids: CATSLGQMWDEQFF. The CDR3 bases are TGTGCCACCAGCCTCGGACAGATGTGGGATGAGCAGTTCTTC.

The J gene is TRBJ1-1, the V gene TRBV4-1, with TRBD1 as a possible D gene (6 bases). This CDR3 has 18 amino acids. V lost 1 base, J lost 6 bases, and 24 bases lay in between. In germline, CDR1 is MGHRA, CDR2 YSYEKL. The CDR3 DNA follows: TGCGCCAGCAGCCAAGTCGGAGGCAGGGGCCCCCTGAAGGCTGAAGCTTTCTTT. Protein product: CASSQVGGRGPLKAEAFF.

Only a few counts were recorded for this clone. The genes are TRBV7-3 and TRBJ2-1; TRBD2 aligns across 9 bases. The germline V gene has CDR1 SGHTA and CDR2 FQGTGA. V shed 5 bases and J 5 bases; nucleotides not matched to a gene: 10. The CDR3 extends over 16 amino acids. The CDR3 DNA sequence: TGTGCCAGCAGCCCTTCTCCGGCTAGCGGGGACAATGAGCAGTTCTTC. Translating gives CASSPSPASGDNEQFF.

This clone showed up just a few times. This chain connects TRBV11-2 to TRBJ2-1; D call uncertain. This CDR3 has 12 residues. The V and J ends lost 5 bases and 6 bases respectively, with 8 bases between them. Germline lookup yields CDR1 SGHAT and CDR2 FQNNGV. The CDR3 region has the DNA TGTGCCAGCAGCCCAGAGGTCAATGAGCAGTTCTTC. Encoded protein: CASSPEVNEQFF.

The CDR3: CASSARGLEQYF. For the CDR3, the DNA is TGTGCCAGTAGTGCGAGGGGGTTGGAGCAGTACTTC. This rearrangement joins TRBV19 to TRBJ2-7, with D perhaps TRBD1 (6 bases). The CDR3 is made up of 12 amino acids. Trimming removed 5 bases at V and 7 bases at J, with 12 bases between. Germline assignment: CDR1 LNHDA and CDR2 SQIVND (reference sequence).

This clone was counted between two and nine times. This chain connects TRBV18 to TRBJ1-1, with D unclear. The germline CDR1 and CDR2 sequences are KGHSH and LQKENI. Deletions cut 3 bases from V and 5 bases from J, with 13 bases between. The length of the CDR3 is 14 residues. CDR3 residues: CASSPLPTETEAFF. The CDR3 DNA reads TGTGCCAGCTCACCCCTCCCTACAGAGACTGAAGCTTTCTTT. Drawing the rest from reference TRBV18 and TRBJ1-1, the complete variable domain is NAGVMQNPRHLVRRRGQEARLRCSPMKGHSHVYWYRQLPEEGLKFMVYLQKENIIDESGMPKERFSAEFPKEGPSILRIQQVVRGDSAAYFCASSPLPTETEAFFGQGTRLTVV.

CDR3 sequence reads: CASSIRGSGSNQPQHF. As DNA, the CDR3 is TGTGCCAGTAGTATTAGAGGGTCGGGGAGCAATCAGCCCCAGCATTTT. The chain joins TRBV19 to TRBJ1-5; the D is unclear. In germline, CDR1 is LNHDA, CDR2 SQIVND (reference sequence). The ends were cut back, 3 bases at V and 1 base at J, with 13 bases in the middle. This CDR3 is 16 amino acids long.

The V call is TRBV7-2, the J call TRBJ1-1; a possible D gene is TRBD1 (6 bases). The germline CDR1 and CDR2 sequences are SGHTA and FQGNSA. The CDR3 runs to 14 residues. V dropped 3 bases and J dropped 4 bases, with 12 bases sitting between them. The CDR3 region is CASSFQGKGTEAFF. The CDR3 coding sequence is TGTGCCAGCAGCTTTCAGGGGAAGGGCACTGAAGCTTTCTTT.

J is TRBJ1-2 and V is TRBV9, with a possible D match to TRBD1 (5 bases). This CDR3 is 13 amino acids long. V lost 3 bases and J 8 bases, leaving 14 bases between the germline ends. The germline CDR1 and CDR2 sequences are SGDLS and YYNGEE. Here the CDR3 reads CASSAQEGGGYTF. CDR3 DNA: TGTGCCAGCAGCGCACAGGAGGGCGGAGGCTACACCTTC.

This chain connects TRBV28 to TRBJ2-7; the match to TRBD2 covers 10 bases. The CDR3 consists of 17 residues. V dropped 5 bases and J dropped 2; count of bases not matched to a gene: 12. In germline, CDR1 is MDHEN, CDR2 SYDVKM. The chain's CDR3 is CASSNRGAGGYTYEQYF. As DNA, the CDR3 is TGTGCCAGCAGTAACCGAGGAGCGGGAGGGTACACCTACGAGCAGTACTTC.

This clone occurred a few times. The gene calls are TRBV7-6 and TRBJ2-3, with TRBD1 matching over 7 bases. V lost 1 base, J lost 1 base, and 8 bases stayed unmatched. There are 17 residues in the CDR3. Germline loops: CDR1 SGHVS, CDR2 FNYEAQ. The CDR3 coding sequence is TGTGCCAGCAGCTTAGGATTAACAGGGGCGGGCACAGATACGCAGTATTTT. Protein sequence: CASSLGLTGAGTDTQYF.

The sample holds a few counts of this clone. The chain links TRBV7-2 to TRBJ2-3; TRBD2 agrees at 11 bases. Germline CDR1 reads SGHTA; CDR2 reads FQGNSA. Trimming at V came to 6 bases and at J to 5 bases, leaving 4 bases not matched to a gene. The CDR3 is 14 amino acids. In DNA form, the CDR3 reads TGTGCCAGCAGACCCGGGACTAGCGGAGATACGCAGTATTTT. Translation: CASRPGTSGDTQYF. The variable domain in full, completed from reference TRBV7-2 and TRBJ2-3, reads GAGVSQSPSNKVTEKGKDVELRCDPISGHTALYWYRQSLGQGLEFLIYFQGNSAPDKSGLPSDRFSAERTGGSVSTLTIQRTQQEDSAVYLCASRPGTSGDTQYFGPGTRLTVL.

This clone has at least ten counts. The chain carries TRBV23-1 and TRBJ2-3, with a possible D match to TRBD2 (6 bases). TRBV23-1 is labeled an ORF, and its function is uncertain. The germline V and J ends were trimmed by 0 bases and 0 bases, with 13 bases remaining between them. The CDR3 runs to 17 residues. CDR3 bases: TGCGCCAGCAGTCAATCGACAGCGGGCCCGAGCACAGATACGCAGTATTTT. Protein: CASSQSTAGPSTDTQYF.

The chain couples TRBV19 to TRBJ1-2, with D perhaps TRBD1 (6 bases). This CDR3 comprises 13 residues. V lost 5 bases, J lost 3 bases, and 10 bases lay in between. Germline lookup yields CDR1 LNHDA and CDR2 SQIVND (reference sequence). The DNA of the CDR3 is TGTGCCAGTAGTTCGGACAGTTACTATGGCTACACCTTC. Translating gives CASSSDSYYGYTF.

This chain joins TRBV11-2 and TRBJ2-2; D gene ambiguous. Germline V gives CDR1 SGHAT, CDR2 FQNNGV. The CDR3 is 13 residues long. V was pared by 5 bases and J by 6 bases, with 10 bases between. DNA for the CDR3: TGTGCCAGCAGCGAGCAACGTGCCGGGGAGCTGTTTTTT. Protein sequence: CASSEQRAGELFF.